Included here is one T cell receptor beta chain sequence, with context. Its antigen is as yet unknown. This CDR3 is 15 amino acids long. The germline gives CDR1 SGHRS, CDR2 YFSETQ. V lost 2 bases and J lost 0, with 9 bases in between. PCR employed 60 Vbeta and 13 Jbeta primers. The protocol was immunoSEQ multiplex PCR, while the TCRdb copy is restricted to in-frame clones and leaves out a portion. This sample has tens of thousands of clones, with less than 55% found just once. This entry is derived from a study of cytomegalovirus exposure and HLA in healthy donors. The study's findings and limits: For TCR beta chains, V- and J-gene trimming was later linked to a missense DCLRE1C variant.

This clonotype originated in a woman aged 50 to 60 in good health and CMV-seronegative. The rearrangement links TRBV5-1 to TRBJ2-4; possibly TRBD2 for D (6 bases). Specimen: PBMCs. The CDR3 loop is CASSLSGGAKNIQYF. The CDR3 DNA follows: TGCGCCAGCAGCTTATCCGGGGGAGCCAAAAACATTCAGTACTTC.